The 3 T cell receptor beta chains in this list originate from one sample, sequenced in a study of T cells in Graves' hyperthyroidism and ophthalmopathy. Amplification of TCR beta CDR3 regions was performed using RNA transcripts as template. Researchers ran a first-round RT-PCR on the TCR CDR3 using the HTBI primer set. MiXCR, run by TCRdb on the multiplex PCR reads, gives a single entry per CDR3 protein. This table holds a few hundred thousand distinct CDR3 sequences, roughly an eighth found once. Material for sequencing was blood. These receptors were obtained from a young woman with Graves' hyperthyroidism.

The V call is TRBV7-2, the J call TRBJ2-7; D remains ambiguous. The CDR3 covers 13 residues. V lost 4 bases, J lost 2 bases, and 9 bases lay in between. In germline, CDR1 is SGHTA, CDR2 FQGNSA. As DNA, the CDR3 is TGTGCCAGCAGCTGGGGTAGGGCCTACGAGCAGTACTTC. Protein: CASSWGRAYEQYF. Combining the CDR3 with reference TRBV7-2 and TRBJ2-7 gives the whole variable domain GAGVSQSPSNKVTEKGKDVELRCDPISGHTALYWYRQSLGQGLEFLIYFQGNSAPDKSGLPSDRFSAERTGGSVSTLTIQRTQQEDSAVYLCASSWGRAYEQYFGPGTRLTVT.

The chain recombines TRBV30 with TRBJ1-5; D is unresolved. V lost 3 bases, J lost 4 bases, and 10 bases lay in between. Looked up from germline, CDR1 is GTSNPN and CDR2 is SVGIG (reference sequence). The length of the CDR3 is 13 residues. The CDR3 nucleotides are TGTGCCTGGAGCGGCGGCCCGAATCAGCCCCAGCATTTT. Translating it yields CAWSGGPNQPQHF.

This clonotype was detected many times. As DNA, the CDR3 is TGTGCCAGCAGCTTCTCCGGGACAGGGAACTATGGCTACACCTTC. Its protein is CASSFSGTGNYGYTF. V gene TRBV9 combines with J gene TRBJ1-2, with 9 bases matching TRBD1. The CDR3 is 15 residues long. With 4 bases clipped from V and 2 bases from J, the junction kept 6 bases outside the gene matches. Per the germline V gene, CDR1 is SGDLS and CDR2 is YYNGEE.